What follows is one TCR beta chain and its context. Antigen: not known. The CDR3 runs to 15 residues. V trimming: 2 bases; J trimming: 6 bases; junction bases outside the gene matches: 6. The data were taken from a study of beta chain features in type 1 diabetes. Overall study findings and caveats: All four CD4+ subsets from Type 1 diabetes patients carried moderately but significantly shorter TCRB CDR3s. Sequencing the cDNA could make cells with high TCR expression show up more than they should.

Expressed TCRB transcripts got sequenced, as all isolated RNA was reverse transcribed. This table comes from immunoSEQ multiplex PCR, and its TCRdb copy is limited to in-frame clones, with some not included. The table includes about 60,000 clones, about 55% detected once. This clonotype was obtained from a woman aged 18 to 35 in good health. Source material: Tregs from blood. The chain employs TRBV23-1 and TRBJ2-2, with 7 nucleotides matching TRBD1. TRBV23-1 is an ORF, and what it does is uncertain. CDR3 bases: TGCGCCAGCAGTCAAGTACCGACAGGGCCCGGGGAGCTGTTTTTT. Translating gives CASSQVPTGPGELFF.